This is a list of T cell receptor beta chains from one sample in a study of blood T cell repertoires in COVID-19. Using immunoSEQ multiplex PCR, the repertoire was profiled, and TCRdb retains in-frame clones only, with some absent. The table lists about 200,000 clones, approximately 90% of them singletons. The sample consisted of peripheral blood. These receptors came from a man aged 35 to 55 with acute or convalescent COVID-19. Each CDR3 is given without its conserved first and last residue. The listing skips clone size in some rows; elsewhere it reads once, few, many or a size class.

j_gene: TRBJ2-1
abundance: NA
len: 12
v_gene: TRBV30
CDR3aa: AWSHGQGADEQF

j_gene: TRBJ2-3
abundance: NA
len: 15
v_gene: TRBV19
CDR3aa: ASSIGVRAASTDTQY

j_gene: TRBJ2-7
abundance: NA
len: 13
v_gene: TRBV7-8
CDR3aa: ASSPTGYPSYEQY

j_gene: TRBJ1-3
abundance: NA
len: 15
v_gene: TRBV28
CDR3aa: ASSISRGRSSGNTIY

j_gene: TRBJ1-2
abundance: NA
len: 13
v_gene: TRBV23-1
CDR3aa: ASSQPAGRLYGYT

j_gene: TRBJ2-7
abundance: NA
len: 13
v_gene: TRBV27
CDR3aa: ASRPGTSVPYEQY

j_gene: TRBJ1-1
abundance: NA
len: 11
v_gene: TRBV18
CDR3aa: ASSSAGGTEAF

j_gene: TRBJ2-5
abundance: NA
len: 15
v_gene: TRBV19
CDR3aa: ASSLRTGGIAQETQY

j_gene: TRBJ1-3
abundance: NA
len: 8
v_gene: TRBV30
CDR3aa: AWSGNTIY

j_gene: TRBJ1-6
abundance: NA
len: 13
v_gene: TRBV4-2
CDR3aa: ASSPRTDYNSPLH

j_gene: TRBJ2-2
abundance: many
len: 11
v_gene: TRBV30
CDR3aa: AWSVPGTGELF

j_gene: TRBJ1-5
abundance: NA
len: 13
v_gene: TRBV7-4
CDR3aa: ASSPRDRSNQPQH

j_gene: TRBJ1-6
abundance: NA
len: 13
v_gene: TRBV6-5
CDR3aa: ASSYGRAYNSPLH

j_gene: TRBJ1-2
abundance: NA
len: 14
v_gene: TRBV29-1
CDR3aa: SVGGAGTATNYGYT

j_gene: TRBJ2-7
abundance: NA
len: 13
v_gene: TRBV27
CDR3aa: ASRALGGNFHEQY

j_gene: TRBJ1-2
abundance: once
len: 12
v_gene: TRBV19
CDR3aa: ASSVLQGGGGYT

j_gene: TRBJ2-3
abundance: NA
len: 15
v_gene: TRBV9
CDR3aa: ASSASGTGRSADTQY

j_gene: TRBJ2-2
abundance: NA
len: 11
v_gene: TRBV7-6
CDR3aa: ASGTGFTGELF

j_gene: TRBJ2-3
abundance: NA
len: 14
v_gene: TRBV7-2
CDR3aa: ASSQIQGTPWDTQY

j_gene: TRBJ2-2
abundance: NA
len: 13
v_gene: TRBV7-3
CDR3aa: ASSPTGTRTGELF

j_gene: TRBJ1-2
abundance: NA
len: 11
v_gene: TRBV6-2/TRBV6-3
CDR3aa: ASSPGDTENYT

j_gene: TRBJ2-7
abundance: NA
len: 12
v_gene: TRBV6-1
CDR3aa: ASRVQVSSYEQY

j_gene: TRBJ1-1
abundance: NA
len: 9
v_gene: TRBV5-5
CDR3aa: ASTLAAEAF

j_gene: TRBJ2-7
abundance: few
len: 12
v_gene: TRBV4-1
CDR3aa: ASSSPGALDEQY

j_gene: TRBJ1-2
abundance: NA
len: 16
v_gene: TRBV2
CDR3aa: ASREDSYVGRRIHGYT

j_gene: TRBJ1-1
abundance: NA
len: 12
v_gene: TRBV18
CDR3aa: ASSPGEGRTEAF

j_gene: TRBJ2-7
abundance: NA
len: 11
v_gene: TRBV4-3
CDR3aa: ASSPGHLYEQY

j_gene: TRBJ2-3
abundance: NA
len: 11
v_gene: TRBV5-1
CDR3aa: ASSFQGADTQY

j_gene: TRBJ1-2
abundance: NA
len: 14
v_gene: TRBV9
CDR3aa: ASSSTGGEVSSGYT

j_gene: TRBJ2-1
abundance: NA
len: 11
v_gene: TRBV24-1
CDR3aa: ATSDPDSDEQF

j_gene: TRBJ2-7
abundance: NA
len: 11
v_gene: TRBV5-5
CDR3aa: ASSPVRGYEQY

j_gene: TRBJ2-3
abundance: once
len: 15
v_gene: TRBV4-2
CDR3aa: ASSQVYGRTRTDTQY

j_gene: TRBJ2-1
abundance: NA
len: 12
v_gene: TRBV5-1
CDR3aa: ASSRGQGNNEQF

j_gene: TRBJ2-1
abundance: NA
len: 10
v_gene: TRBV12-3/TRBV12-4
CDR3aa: ASSPSPNEQF

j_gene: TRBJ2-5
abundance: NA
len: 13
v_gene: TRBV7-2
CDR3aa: ASSEGPGEGETQY

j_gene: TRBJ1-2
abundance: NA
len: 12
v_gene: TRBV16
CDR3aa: ASSQSQAGDGYT

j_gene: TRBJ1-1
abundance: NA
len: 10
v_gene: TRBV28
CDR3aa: ASREGTGRTF

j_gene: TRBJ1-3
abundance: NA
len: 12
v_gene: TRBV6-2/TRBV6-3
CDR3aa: ASSYHSSGNTIY

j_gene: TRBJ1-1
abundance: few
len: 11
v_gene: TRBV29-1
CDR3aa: SVKGQWNTEAF

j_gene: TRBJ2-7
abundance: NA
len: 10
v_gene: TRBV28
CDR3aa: ASSLARGEQY

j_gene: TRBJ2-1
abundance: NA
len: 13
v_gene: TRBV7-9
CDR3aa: ASSARDRELGEQF

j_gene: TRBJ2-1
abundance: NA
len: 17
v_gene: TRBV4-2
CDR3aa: ASSQDGVLAGGPHNEQF